A selection of T cell receptor beta chains follows, all from one sample in a study of early T cells in non-severe SARS-CoV-2 infection. TCRdb re-analysed the 5' RACE reads in MiXCR, keeping a single row per CDR3 protein. The sample lists 100,000 to 120,000 distinct CDR3 sequences; 10% to 15% were seen once. Sequenced material: whole blood, taken at baseline. The receptor source for this set is an adult who was a healthcare worker with PCR-confirmed SARS-CoV-2 infection or an uninfected control (not recorded which). Both conserved end residues are part of each CDR3. Fields, in order: D gene, J gene, V gene, clone size, CDR3 protein, CDR3 DNA. The D gene is left open where the match is weak. Clone size is stated in some rows and not others, as once, few, many or a class when expanded.

>TRBD2|TRBJ2-3|TRBV20-1|many
CSAGGGEGTDTQYF
TGCAGTGCTGGGGGGGGAGAGGGCACAGATACGCAGTATTTT
>NA|TRBJ2-7|TRBV12-3/TRBV12-4|NA
CANRRQGGVPSEQYF
TGTGCCAACAGGAGACAGGGAGGTGTCCCGAGCGAGCAGTACTTC
>TRBD1|TRBJ2-7|TRBV30|NA
CAWRGQGLSYEQYF
TGTGCCTGGAGGGGACAGGGCCTATCCTACGAGCAGTACTTC
>NA|TRBJ2-6|TRBV7-9|NA
CASRRLRGVSGANVLTF
TGTGCCAGCCGGAGATTGCGAGGGGTCTCTGGGGCCAACGTCCTGACTTTC
>NA|TRBJ2-3|TRBV7-2|NA
CASSLGLDTQYF
TGTGCCAGCAGCTTAGGCTTGGATACGCAGTATTTT
>NA|TRBJ1-1|TRBV5-1|NA
CASSLRAESLVTEAFF
TGCGCCAGCAGCTTGCGGGCAGAATCACTGGTGACTGAAGCTTTCTTT
>NA|TRBJ1-6|TRBV9|NA
CASSVNGDRSPLHF
TGTGCCAGCAGCGTAAACGGGGATCGTTCACCCCTCCATTTT
>NA|TRBJ1-6|TRBV9|few
CASSVVDRDNSPLHF
TGTGCCAGCAGCGTAGTGGACAGAGATAATTCACCCCTCCACTTT
>NA|TRBJ2-6|TRBV30|NA
CAWSVIGPGRASSGANVLTF
TGTGCCTGGAGTGTCATAGGTCCAGGCAGGGCGAGCTCTGGGGCCAACGTCCTGACTTTC
>TRBD2|TRBJ2-5|TRBV5-1|few
CASSFPSGGTETQYF
TGCGCCAGCAGCTTTCCTAGCGGGGGGACAGAGACCCAGTACTTC
>NA|TRBJ1-1|TRBV15|few
CATSRDVGQSEAFF
TGTGCCACCAGCAGAGATGTAGGCCAAAGTGAAGCTTTCTTT
>TRBD1|TRBJ2-2|TRBV6-2/TRBV6-3|many
CASSLPGQGITGELFF
TGTGCCAGCAGTCTTCCGGGACAGGGAATTACCGGGGAGCTGTTTTTT
>NA|TRBJ2-4|TRBV12-3/TRBV12-4|NA
CASSSGELAKNIQYF
TGTGCCAGCAGTTCGGGTGAACTAGCCAAAAACATTCAGTACTTC
>TRBD1|TRBJ1-4|TRBV9|few
CASSAGTATGEKLFF
TGTGCCAGCAGCGCGGGGACAGCCACGGGGGAAAAACTGTTTTTT
>NA|TRBJ2-1|TRBV6-6|few
CASSAIRVEPYNEQFF
TGTGCCAGCAGCGCCATAAGGGTAGAGCCCTACAATGAGCAGTTCTTC
>NA|TRBJ2-1|TRBV7-2|many
CAASGTRYNEQFF
TGTGCCGCTTCCGGGACAAGATACAATGAGCAGTTCTTC
>NA|TRBJ2-7|TRBV28|few
CASSFSADEQYF
TGTGCCAGCAGTTTCTCCGCCGACGAGCAGTACTTC
>TRBD1|TRBJ1-5|TRBV7-2|NA
CASSSYRGDQPQHF
TGTGCCAGCAGTTCTTACAGGGGGGATCAGCCCCAGCATTTT
>NA|TRBJ2-1|TRBV28|many
CASSFREQFF
TGTGCCAGCAGTTTCAGAGAGCAGTTCTTC
>NA|TRBJ2-1|TRBV12-3/TRBV12-4|many
CASSTKTVSSYNEQFF
TGTGCCAGCAGTACCAAGACAGTAAGCTCCTACAATGAGCAGTTCTTC
>NA|TRBJ1-1|TRBV12-3/TRBV12-4|NA
CASSLVGTENTEAFF
TGTGCCAGCAGTTTGGTGGGGACGGAGAACACTGAAGCTTTCTTT
>TRBD2|TRBJ2-3|TRBV30|few
CAWSPRTSGVLTDTQYF
TGTGCCTGGAGTCCCCGGACTAGCGGGGTACTCACAGATACGCAGTATTTT
>NA|TRBJ1-5|TRBV6-6|NA
CASSRYSNQPQHF
TGTGCCAGCAGCCGCTATAGCAATCAGCCCCAGCATTTT
>NA|TRBJ1-2|TRBV6-5|few
CASSYRATNYGYTF
TGTGCCAGCAGTTATCGGGCCACTAACTATGGCTACACCTTC
>NA|TRBJ1-4|TRBV30|many
CAWSVGIQAGKLFF
TGTGCCTGGAGTGTAGGAATTCAAGCTGGAAAACTGTTTTTT
>NA|TRBJ2-3|TRBV6-2/TRBV6-3|few
CASRSLLDTQYF
TGTGCCAGCAGGTCTCTTTTAGATACGCAGTATTTT
>NA|TRBJ2-5|TRBV5-1|NA
CASSSAGSGETQYF
TGCGCCAGCAGCTCGGCCGGATCGGGAGAGACCCAGTACTTC
>NA|TRBJ1-1|TRBV7-3|few
CASSLTTLGTEAFF
TGTGCCAGCAGCTTAACCACCCTGGGCACTGAAGCTTTCTTT
>NA|TRBJ2-7|TRBV5-4|NA
CASSLTKDSSYEQYF
TGTGCCAGCAGCTTGACTAAGGACAGTTCCTACGAGCAGTACTTC
>TRBD1|TRBJ2-1|TRBV10-3|few
CAISVGTGYNEQFF
TGTGCCATCAGTGTAGGGACAGGCTACAATGAGCAGTTCTTC
>TRBD1|TRBJ2-3|TRBV28|NA
CASRRTGTCTDTQYF
TGTGCCAGCAGGCGGACAGGGACTTGCACAGATACGCAGTATTTT
>NA|TRBJ2-2|TRBV5-1|few
CASSSGSHANTGELFF
TGCGCCAGCAGCTCGGGGAGTCACGCGAACACCGGGGAGCTGTTTTTT
>NA|TRBJ1-1|TRBV30|many
CALITGKRWTEAFF
TGTGCCTTAATCACAGGGAAACGGTGGACTGAAGCTTTCTTT
>NA|TRBJ1-2|TRBV9|few
CASSVEGSGYTF
TGTGCCAGCAGCGTAGAAGGAAGTGGCTACACCTTC
>NA|TRBJ2-5|TRBV29-1|medium-sized
CSVNVNQETQYF
TGCAGCGTTAATGTAAACCAAGAGACCCAGTACTTC
>NA|TRBJ1-1|TRBV5-1|NA
CASSLEGGRGAKAFF
TGCGCCAGCAGCTTGGAGGGAGGACGGGGGGCCAAAGCTTTCTTT
>NA|TRBJ2-7|TRBV28|few
CASTGGWGEQYF
TGTGCCAGCACCGGGGGCTGGGGCGAGCAGTACTTC
>NA|TRBJ2-1|TRBV28|NA
CASIRSGDNEQFF
TGTGCCAGCATCCGCTCGGGGGACAATGAGCAGTTCTTC
>NA|TRBJ1-4|TRBV2|NA
CASTIEGTTNEKLFF
TGTGCCAGCACAATTGAAGGGACAACTAATGAAAAACTGTTTTTT
>NA|TRBJ1-5|TRBV6-1|few
CASSESGGNQPQHF
TGTGCCAGCAGTGAAAGCGGCGGGAATCAGCCCCAGCATTTT
>NA|TRBJ2-7|TRBV28|many
CASSPGPYEQYF
TGTGCCAGCAGCCCAGGACCCTACGAGCAGTACTTC
>NA|TRBJ1-1|TRBV5-4|few
CASSLGAGDTEAFF
TGTGCCAGCAGCTTGGGTGCTGGGGACACTGAAGCTTTCTTT
>NA|TRBJ1-4|TRBV19|many
CASSKQRQSYNEKLFF
TGTGCCAGTAGTAAGCAACGACAGTCCTATAATGAAAAACTGTTTTTT
>TRBD1|TRBJ1-1|TRBV7-9|many
CASSMQGATEAFF
TGTGCCAGCAGCATGCAGGGGGCGACTGAAGCTTTCTTT
>NA|TRBJ2-1|TRBV6-6|many
CASSSGYNEQFF
TGTGCCAGCAGTTCAGGGTACAATGAGCAGTTCTTC
>NA|TRBJ2-3|TRBV5-1|NA
CASNGGHGDTQYF
TGCGCCAGCAATGGGGGGCATGGAGATACGCAGTATTTT
>NA|TRBJ1-4|TRBV11-2|NA
CASSPLWGRREKLFF
TGTGCCAGCAGCCCCCTTTGGGGCCGTAGGGAAAAACTGTTTTTT
>NA|TRBJ1-5|TRBV7-9|NA
CASSTRGPQHF
TGTGCCAGCAGCACCCGGGGGCCCCAGCATTTT
>NA|TRBJ2-7|TRBV20-1|NA
CSARRGASYEQYF
TGCAGTGCTAGACGAGGGGCGAGCTACGAGCAGTACTTC
>NA|TRBJ2-7|TRBV29-1|few
CSVEGAKVSEQYF
TGCAGCGTTGAAGGGGCTAAGGTTTCCGAGCAGTACTTC
>NA|TRBJ1-1|TRBV20-1|few
CSAIYDRTNTEAFF
TGCAGTGCGATATACGACAGGACGAACACTGAAGCTTTCTTT
>TRBD1|TRBJ2-4|TRBV7-9|many
CASSPRQGENIQYF
TGTGCCAGCAGCCCAAGACAGGGCGAGAACATTCAGTACTTC
>TRBD1|TRBJ2-5|TRBV29-1|many
CSSQGAGETQYF
TGCAGCTCACAGGGGGCAGGAGAGACCCAGTACTTC
>NA|TRBJ2-5|TRBV18|many
CASSPLTGPGETQYF
TGTGCCAGCTCACCCCTAACGGGGCCAGGAGAGACCCAGTACTTC
>TRBD1|TRBJ1-4|TRBV20-1|few
CSASRDRLFNEKLFF
TGCAGTGCTAGCCGGGACAGATTATTCAATGAAAAACTGTTTTTT
>NA|TRBJ1-2|TRBV7-9|NA
CASSFGTSINYGYTF
TGTGCCAGCAGCTTCGGGACGTCTATTAACTATGGCTACACCTTC
>TRBD1|TRBJ2-3|TRBV12-3/TRBV12-4|few
CASSLTGGAWKQYF
TGTGCCAGCAGTCTCACAGGGGGCGCTTGGAAACAGTATTTT
>TRBD1|TRBJ1-6|TRBV28|few
CASSASGQGLSSYNSPLHF
TGTGCCAGCAGTGCGTCTGGACAGGGTCTAAGCTCCTATAATTCACCCCTCCACTTT
>TRBD1|TRBJ1-6|TRBV5-1|many
CASSLQGQGNNSPLHF
TGCGCCAGCAGCTTGCAGGGACAGGGAAATAATTCACCCCTCCACTTT